This paragraph reports one T cell receptor beta chain. Its antigen remains undetermined. Qualities for individual bases were not recorded, and no much larger clone is one base off. These data are taken from a study of T-cell reconstitution after alpha-beta-depleted transplantation in children listed by TCRdb under 2016. Regarding the complete study: The study quantitatively tracked T-cell immune reconstitution after TCRalphabeta/CD19-depleted allogeneic hematopoietic cell transplantation in children using TCR repertoire profiling.

The sample's treatment or condition, from its label and the paper: allogeneic hematopoietic cell transplantation with graft depleted of TCRalphabeta T cells and CD19 B cells. The children who served as transplant recipients had been given grafts of TCRalphabeta/CD19-depleted allogeneic hematopoietic cells. The library was prepared using PCR. Instrument used: Illumina HiSeq 2500. TCR libraries were prepared with molecular barcoding, using unique molecular identifiers to normalize TCRbeta repertoire quantification. The public reads were run again by TCRdb, first through fastp at Q25 and then through MiXCR, and only productive beta chains were kept. When rows share a CDR3 protein, they turn into one entry using the most common DNA and genes. The sample records hundreds of thousands of distinct CDR3 sequences, over 10% of which are singletons. In total, the top ten clones hold 2% to 2.5% of the sample.

The CDR3, cysteine through phenylalanine, is 13 amino acids long. The sequence is cut down to CDR3 DNA, 39 bases in frame from base 1. The germline V gene (reference sequence) sets CDR1 to GTSNPN and CDR2 to SVGIG. V is shortened by 2 bases, J by 11 bases, and the region joining them spans 16 bases. Summary of the overall study and its limitations: Over the following months the frequencies of hyperexpanded clones went down, and after one year T-cell counts and TCRbeta diversity were mostly credited to newly produced T cells. The high TCRbeta diversity at day 60 in some patients was ascribed to recipient T cells and intrathymic progenitors that had survived conditioning. The apparently early recovery of alphabetaT-cell counts about two months after transplant reportedly depended on only several hundred rapidly expanded clones that came from non-depleted graft cells.

Sample: PBMCs, mostly from graft donor cells, taken 360 days after TCRalphabeta/CD19-depleted stem cell transplant. This sequence uses TRBV30 and TRBJ2-1; D gene: possibly TRBD2, on 6 matching bases. This clonotype originated in a male patient aged 10-17 years who had a stem cell transplant for acute myeloid leukemia, so the T cells may come from the graft donor. The CDR3 region reads CAWSWDFNSKQFF. The bases read TGTGCCTGGAGTTGGGACTTTAATTCGAAGCAGTTCTTC.